These 14 T cell receptor beta chains were sequenced from one sample in a study of OX40 agonist ivuxolimab in advanced cancers. Libraries were prepared by immunoSEQ multiplex PCR; TCRdb keeps only in-frame clonotypes and omits some of them. Among about 79,000 clones, around 93% were seen once, and the ten largest hold nearly 0.55%. Sequences were derived from CD4+ or CD8+ T cells sorted from blood, sampled in a trial of the OX40 agonist ivuxolimab. The receptors come from an adult with an advanced solid tumor such as melanoma, head and neck, liver or kidney cancer.

The V gene is TRBV5-1, the J gene TRBJ2-7; 12 bases align to TRBD2. There are 16 residues in the CDR3. Trimming removed 4 bases from V and 0 bases from J; junction bases left unmatched: 5. From germline, CDR1 is SGHRS and CDR2 YFSETQ. In nucleotides, the CDR3 is TGCGCCAGCAGCCCGGGACTAGCGGGCTTCTCCTACGAGCAGTACTTC. It translates to CASSPGLAGFSYEQYF.

The chain is built from TRBV5-1 and TRBJ2-7; either TRBD1 or TRBD2 may fit D (6 bases each). The CDR3 consists of 16 residues. V was trimmed by 0 bases and J by 0 bases, leaving 13 bases between them. The germline gives CDR1 SGHRS, CDR2 YFSETQ. In DNA, the CDR3 is TGCGCCAGCAGCTTGGCAGGGGTTAGCGGCTCCTACGAGCAGTACTTC. Amino acid sequence: CASSLAGVSGSYEQYF.

In this sample, this clone turned up once. CDR3 bases: TGTGCCAGCAGTCGGGACAGGGAAGATACGCAGTATTTT. Translating it yields CASSRDREDTQYF. The chain employs TRBV6-1 and TRBJ2-3, with TRBD1 identical over 9 bases. Germline assignment: CDR1 MNHNS and CDR2 SASEGT. The CDR3 is made up of 13 amino acids. J was trimmed by 5 bases and V by 5 bases; bases with no gene match: 2.

The rearrangement uses TRBV5-1 and TRBJ2-1, with D hard to call. The V and J ends lost 4 bases and 4 bases respectively, with 15 bases between them. CDR1 is SGHRS and CDR2 is YFSETQ in the germline V gene. CDR3 length: 15 amino acids. The CDR3 reads CASSLRRPGYNEQFF. Here the CDR3 DNA reads TGCGCCAGCAGCCTAAGGCGGCCAGGATACAATGAGCAGTTCTTC.

The chain links TRBV28 to TRBJ1-2; TRBD1 matches at 7 bases. Germline values: CDR1 MDHEN, CDR2 SYDVKM. The V gene end was trimmed by 3 bases and the J gene end by 6 bases; junction bases not matched to a gene: 13. This CDR3 is built from 16 residues. DNA for the CDR3: TGTGCCAGCAGTTTTTGGTTTTTACAACAGGGGAATGGCTACACCTTC. Its translation: CASSFWFLQQGNGYTF.

The chain uses TRBV6-6 and TRBJ1-2, with D unresolved. Germline V gene sequence: CDR1 MNHNY, CDR2 SVGAGI (reference sequence). The CDR3 sequence is 13 residues long. V dropped 11 bases and J dropped 7 bases, with 20 bases sitting between them. In DNA form, the CDR3 reads TGTGCCGGCCAGGACCGAGCTATAGGTGGCTACACCTTC. This codes for CAGQDRAIGGYTF.

The chain has TRBV18 and TRBJ1-6; 10 nucleotides match TRBD1. Losses at the gene ends were 3 bases for V and 1 base for J; bases not matched to a gene: 0. Germline V gene data show CDR1 as KGHSH and CDR2 as LQKENI. The CDR3 loop spans 16 amino acids. In DNA, the CDR3 is TGTGCCAGCTCACCGGACAGGGGGTCCTATAATTCACCCCTCCACTTT. Its protein product is CASSPDRGSYNSPLHF.

CDR3 nucleotides: TGTGCCAGCACCCCCCCAAGGACAAACACTGAAGCTTTCTTT. Translating it yields CASTPPRTNTEAFF. This rearrangement joins TRBV28 to TRBJ1-1, with D maybe TRBD1 (5 bases). The germline CDR1 and CDR2 sequences are MDHEN and SYDVKM. V lost 7 bases, J lost 2 bases, and 14 bases lay in between. This CDR3 contains 14 residues.

The chain joins TRBV5-6 to TRBJ2-7; D tentatively fits TRBD1 or TRBD2 (5 bases each). V lost 4 bases and J lost 11, with 16 bases in between. CDR3 length: 12 residues. Germline values: CDR1 SGHDT, CDR2 YYEEEE. CDR3 in amino acids: CASSTPGTPEYF. The DNA of the CDR3 is TGTGCCAGCAGCACACCCGGGACGCCTGAGTACTTC.

A single count supports this clone. The J gene is TRBJ1-1, the V gene TRBV5-1; no reliable D call. The V gene's germline CDR1 is SGHRS and CDR2 YFSETQ. The CDR3 consists of 13 residues. V lost 5 bases and J 0 bases, leaving 8 bases between the germline ends. CDR3 coding DNA: TGCGCCAGCAGACTTACAGTGAACACTGAAGCTTTCTTT. Amino acid sequence: CASRLTVNTEAFF.

This sequence joins TRBV5-1 and TRBJ2-5; no reliable D call. The germline V and J ends were trimmed by 0 bases and 1 base, with 7 bases remaining between them. Looked up from germline, CDR1 is SGHRS and CDR2 is YFSETQ. The CDR3 is made up of 14 amino acids. The DNA for the CDR3 is TGCGCCAGCAGCTTGGGATCTTTCCAAGAGACCCAGTACTTC. This encodes CASSLGSFQETQYF.

The genes are TRBV5-5 and TRBJ1-5; perhaps TRBD1 as D (5 bases). V was trimmed by 1 base and J by 6 bases, leaving 8 bases between them. The V gene's germline CDR1 is SGHKS and CDR2 YYEKEE (reference sequence). The CDR3 spans 13 residues. The CDR3 loop is CASSLRDVQPQHF. The CDR3 nucleotides read TGTGCCAGCAGCTTGCGGGACGTTCAGCCCCAGCATTTT.

The chain couples TRBV4-1 to TRBJ2-7; 9 bases line up with TRBD1. The V segment lost 5 bases and the J segment 3 bases; nucleotides outside the gene matches: 8. The CDR3 extends over 15 amino acids. Per germline, CDR1 MGHRA and CDR2 YSYEKL. CDR3 residues: CASSTGQGSGYEQYF. The CDR3 nucleotides read TGCGCCAGCAGCACGGGACAGGGATCAGGCTACGAGCAGTACTTC.

The chain combines TRBV7-3 with TRBJ2-1; D unresolved. The length of the CDR3 is 13 residues. CDR1 and CDR2 from the germline V gene are SGHTA and FQGTGA. Trimming cost V 5 bases and J 9 bases, with 14 bases left between them. The CDR3 loop reads CASSQRLVAEQFF. In DNA form, the CDR3 reads TGTGCCAGCAGCCAAAGGTTAGTTGCTGAGCAGTTCTTC.